The entry that follows covers one TCR beta chain sequence. The length of the CDR3 is 13 residues. With 5 bases removed from V and 4 bases from J, the gap between germline ends came to 13 bases. The germline V gene encodes CDR1 SGDLS and CDR2 YYNGEE. This specimen belongs to a study of T cell repertoires in cytomegalovirus infection. TCRdb re-derived calls from the reads in MiXCR, one entry per CDR3 protein. The data show about 530,000 distinct CDR3 sequences, about 26% seen once. This clonotype originated in a human donor in good health (CMV status not recorded). Some clones in this sample may be carry-over from other donors' samples. The material sequenced was PBMCs. This chain uses TRBV9 with TRBJ2-7; D is perhaps TRBD2 (6 bases). The CDR3 loop is CASSQGLNYEQYF. DNA for the CDR3: TGTGCCAGCAGTCAGGGACTCAATTACGAGCAGTACTTC.